The 30 T cell receptor beta chains below all came from one sample that was sequenced in a study of T cell responses to AZD1222 COVID-19 vaccine. Repertoires were generated with immunoSEQ multiplex PCR, while TCRdb's copy carries only in-frame clones and drops some. This sample has roughly 150,000 clones, with roughly 90% found just once. The sequencing here drew on peripheral blood, taken 28 days after the second AZD1222 dose. All receptors come from an adult who received the AZD1222 COVID-19 vaccine.

The J gene is TRBJ1-5, the V gene TRBV7-2; D ambiguous. Germline lookup yields CDR1 SGHTA and CDR2 FQGNSA. This CDR3 has 17 amino acids. The ends were cut back, 1 base at V and 0 bases at J, with 13 bases in the middle. The CDR3 region is CASSLESALLSNQPQHF. CDR3 bases: TGTGCCAGCAGCTTAGAGTCAGCCCTACTTAGCAATCAGCCCCAGCATTTT.

J is TRBJ1-3 and V is TRBV6-1, with no clear D. From germline, CDR1 is MNHNS and CDR2 SASEGT. This CDR3 region has 17 residues. Trimming pared 0 bases from V and 4 bases from J, leaving 16 bases between. The CDR3, as DNA: TGTGCCAGCAGTGAAGCGCTCGGCAGGATGGGAGGAAACACCATATATTTT. This translates into CASSEALGRMGGNTIYF.

Only one count was recorded for this clone. This sequence joins TRBV7-9 and TRBJ2-5; perhaps TRBD2 as D (5 bases). Germline lookup yields CDR1 SEHNR and CDR2 FQNEAQ (reference sequence). Trimming took 4 bases from V and 5 from J, leaving 11 bases between them. CDR3 length: 13 amino acids. The CDR3 DNA reads TGTGCCAGCAGCTCGGGGAGAGGGGAGACCCAGTACTTC. This codes for CASSSGRGETQYF.

This chain's CDR3 is CASRPTGPETQYF. CDR3 nucleotides: TGTGCCAGCAGGCCAACAGGACCCGAGACCCAGTACTTC. The chain uses TRBV12-3 or TRBV12-4 and TRBJ2-5; D perhaps matches TRBD1 (5 bases). Trimming removed 6 bases from V and 5 bases from J, with 13 bases in between. CDR3 size: 13 residues.

The chain is built from TRBV2 and TRBJ1-6, with D hard to call. The CDR3 extends over 13 amino acids. Germline-derived CDR1 and CDR2 are SNHLY and FYNNEI. Between the trimmed V and J ends, which lost 2 bases and 10 bases, there was a span of 9 bases. As DNA, the CDR3 is TGTGCCAGCAGTGAATCGGTAGAGTCACCCCTCCACTTT. It encodes CASSESVESPLHF.

The V call is TRBV29-1, the J call TRBJ1-2; a weak D match, TRBD1 (6 bases). CDR1 is SQVTM, CDR2 ANQGSEA, per germline. The V end was cut by 6 bases, the J end by 3 bases, with 17 bases between. There are 14 residues in the CDR3. CDR3 residues: CSVTTLQGDYGYTF. CDR3 nucleotide sequence: TGCAGCGTCACAACCTTACAGGGAGACTATGGCTACACCTTC.

This CDR3 reads CSASRQDGYTF. The CDR3 nucleotides are TGCAGTGCTAGCCGACAGGATGGCTACACCTTC. The rearrangement uses TRBV20-1 and TRBJ1-2; D is perhaps TRBD1 (6 bases). V was shortened by 3 bases and J by 6 bases, with 8 bases between the two germline ends. This CDR3 region has 11 residues. In germline, CDR1 is DFQATT, CDR2 SNEGSKA (reference sequence).

The chain couples TRBV6-5 to TRBJ1-4; D is possibly TRBD1 (6 bases). The CDR3 contains 14 residues. CDR1 is MNHEY, CDR2 SVGAGI, per germline. With 5 bases removed from V and 3 bases from J, the gap between germline ends came to 10 bases. The CDR3 DNA reads TGTGCCAGCAGTCGGGGGGCTTCTAATGAAAAACTGTTTTTT. Its protein product is CASSRGASNEKLFF.

The V gene is TRBV18, the J gene TRBJ1-5; the D is unclear. The CDR3 is made up of 16 amino acids. V lost 1 base to trimming and J lost 0 bases, with 10 bases between them. Germline V gene sequence: CDR1 KGHSH, CDR2 LQKENI. In DNA form, the CDR3 reads TGTGCCAGCTCACCACGACAATTAAATAGCAATCAGCCCCAGCATTTT. It translates to CASSPRQLNSNQPQHF.

This chain connects TRBV7-9 to TRBJ1-6, with D maybe TRBD1 (6 bases). Trimming removed 1 base from V and 6 bases from J, with 13 bases in between. Germline values: CDR1 SEHNR, CDR2 FQNEAQ (reference sequence). The CDR3 loop spans 16 amino acids. CDR3 DNA sequence: TGTGCCAGCAGCTTAGTTTCTGGAGGGGGTAATTCACCCCTCCACTTT. Protein: CASSLVSGGGNSPLHF.

This chain links TRBV10-3 with TRBJ2-1; 9 bases are shared with TRBD2. Trimming at V came to 8 bases and at J to 0 bases, leaving 11 bases not matched to a gene. The germline V gene encodes CDR1 ENHRY and CDR2 SYGVKD. The CDR3 is made up of 17 amino acids. The CDR3: CAIGTGGGARSYNEQFF. The CDR3 nucleotides are TGTGCCATCGGTACCGGCGGGGGGGCGCGCTCCTACAATGAGCAGTTCTTC.

The V gene is TRBV3-1 (or the pseudogene TRBV3-2), the J gene TRBJ2-7, with 7 bases identical to TRBD1. J was trimmed by 3 bases and V by 1 base; bases with no gene match: 9. The germline gives CDR1 LGHDT, CDR2 YNNKEL (reference sequence). This CDR3 region has 16 residues. CDR3 bases: TGTGCCAGCAGCCAAGGGGTGACAGGGTACAACTACGAGCAGTACTTC. Protein sequence: CASSQGVTGYNYEQYF.

The gene calls are TRBV5-5 and TRBJ1-6; perhaps TRBD1 as D (5 bases). V lost 3 bases and J 5 bases, leaving 12 bases between the germline ends. The germline V gene encodes CDR1 SGHKS and CDR2 YYEKEE (reference sequence). This CDR3 contains 15 residues. The CDR3 DNA is TGTGCCAGCAGCTCCCCCGGGACCGATAATTCACCCCTCCACTTT. Translating gives CASSSPGTDNSPLHF.

This clone appeared once. The chain combines TRBV19 with TRBJ2-1; D is ambiguous. This CDR3 is built from 12 residues. CDR1 is LNHDA and CDR2 is SQIVND in the germline V gene (reference sequence). V was cut by 0 bases and J by 4 bases, with 1 base left in between. This CDR3 is CASSIDYNEQFF. Written as DNA, the CDR3 is TGTGCCAGTAGTATAGATTACAATGAGCAGTTCTTC.

As DNA, the CDR3 is TGTGCCAGCAGCTTAGTGGTTCGGACGAGCTCCTACAATGAGCAGTTCTTC. Protein sequence: CASSLVVRTSSYNEQFF. The chain joins TRBV7-8 to TRBJ2-1; D remains unclear. V shed 1 base and J shed 0 bases, with 13 bases lying between them. The CDR3 length is 17 residues. The germline CDR1 and CDR2 sequences are SGHVS and FQNEAQ.

The chain combines TRBV3-1 (or the pseudogene TRBV3-2) with TRBJ1-1, with 7 bases identical to TRBD1. Germline trimming cut 4 bases from V and 3 bases from J; bases unmatched to any gene: 8. The germline V gene encodes CDR1 LGHDT and CDR2 YNNKEL (reference sequence). This CDR3 comprises 15 residues. The CDR3 DNA follows: TGTGCCAGCAGCCTTATAGGGGGCAAGGACACTGAAGCTTTCTTT. Translation: CASSLIGGKDTEAFF.

The chain uses TRBV28 and TRBJ1-6; unclear D gene. The CDR3 consists of 17 residues. Germline CDR1 is MDHEN and CDR2 is SYDVKM. Deletions cut 8 bases from V and 1 base from J, with 18 bases between. The CDR3: CASGDSPVVSYNSPLHF. The CDR3 DNA follows: TGTGCCAGCGGAGATTCACCGGTGGTTTCCTATAATTCACCCCTCCACTTT.

The rearrangement uses TRBV3-1 (or the pseudogene TRBV3-2) and TRBJ1-2; D perhaps matches TRBD1 (6 bases). CDR3 length: 14 residues. Trimming removed 1 base at V and 4 bases at J, with 10 bases between. CDR1 is LGHDT and CDR2 is YNNKEL in the germline V gene (reference sequence). CDR3 residues: CASSQAQGIYGYTF. In nucleotides, the CDR3 is TGTGCCAGCAGCCAAGCACAGGGTATCTATGGCTACACCTTC.

The chain has TRBV5-4 and TRBJ2-2; 7 positions match TRBD1. Per germline, CDR1 SGHNT and CDR2 YYREEE (reference sequence). V dropped 4 bases and J dropped 8; count of bases not matched to a gene: 11. This CDR3 contains 15 residues. Here the CDR3 DNA reads TGTGCCAGCAGCACGGGGACAGCCTGGGAGGGGGAGCTGTTTTTT. As protein: CASSTGTAWEGELFF.

This clone has more than one count but fewer than ten. This chain links TRBV3-1 (or the pseudogene TRBV3-2) with TRBJ2-3; D is perhaps TRBD2 (5 bases). There are 14 residues in the CDR3. Trimming took off 0 bases at V and 8 bases at J, with 12 bases between the two ends. The germline gives CDR1 LGHDT, CDR2 YNNKEL (reference sequence). The CDR3 here is CASSQDERYGTQYF. CDR3 nucleotide sequence: TGTGCCAGCAGCCAAGATGAGCGGTATGGTACGCAGTATTTT.

The chain links TRBV29-1 to TRBJ2-5, with D uncertain. With 3 bases removed from V and 6 bases from J, the gap between germline ends came to 8 bases. Looked up from germline, CDR1 is SQVTM and CDR2 is ANQGSEA. The CDR3 consists of 11 residues. The CDR3 region is CSVDVTKTQYF. CDR3 DNA: TGCAGCGTTGATGTCACGAAGACCCAGTACTTC.

The V call is TRBV4-3, the J call TRBJ1-2, with TRBD1 as a possible D gene (6 bases). Trimming pared 1 base from V and 4 bases from J, leaving 13 bases between. CDR3 length: 15 amino acids. Germline V lookup: CDR1 LGHNA, CDR2 YSLEER. CDR3 sequence (DNA): TGCGCCAGCAGCCAAGTTAGGACAGAATCCTATGGCTACACCTTC. The encoded protein is CASSQVRTESYGYTF.

This clone occurred a few times. This sequence joins TRBV10-1 and TRBJ1-1; D is possibly TRBD1 (5 bases). Germline V lookup: CDR1 WNHNN, CDR2 SYGVQD (reference sequence). Trimming pared 1 base from V and 1 base from J, leaving 19 bases between. The CDR3 extends over 18 amino acids. CDR3 DNA sequence: TGCGCCAGCAGTGAGTGGAAGGGGCGTACGCCGGGGAACACTGAAGCTTTCTTT. Translated: CASSEWKGRTPGNTEAFF.

V and J are TRBV27 and TRBJ2-2; maybe TRBD2 (5 bases). CDR1 and CDR2 from the germline V gene are MNHEY and SMNVEV (reference sequence). The CDR3 sequence is 15 residues long. Trimming pared 4 bases from V and 1 base from J, leaving 10 bases between. The CDR3 sequence: CASSYGEENTGELFF. The CDR3 nucleotides are TGTGCCAGCAGTTACGGGGAAGAGAACACCGGGGAGCTGTTTTTT.

This chain connects TRBV7-3 to TRBJ1-1, with D possibly TRBD1 on 5 matching bases. Between the trimmed V and J ends, which lost 5 bases and 2 bases, there was a span of 15 bases. Germline V CDR1 and CDR2: SGHTA, FQGTGA. The CDR3 is 15 amino acids. In DNA form, the CDR3 reads TGTGCCAGCAGCCGGAACCGGGACGGAAACACTGAAGCTTTCTTT. This sequence encodes CASSRNRDGNTEAFF.

The chain couples TRBV2 to TRBJ2-5; tentatively, D is TRBD2 (6 bases). Germline V gives CDR1 SNHLY, CDR2 FYNNEI. The CDR3 runs 13 residues. Deletions cut 6 bases from V and 2 bases from J, with 10 bases between. CDR3 sequence (DNA): TGTGCCAGCAGGGCGGGACCGCAAGAGACCCAGTACTTC. As protein: CASRAGPQETQYF. The complete variable domain, with remaining parts taken from reference TRBV2 and TRBJ2-5, reads EPEVTQTPSHQVTQMGQEVILRCVPISNHLYFYWYRQILGQKVEFLVSFYNNEISEKSEIFDDQFSVERPDGSNFTLKIRSTKLEDSAMYFCASRAGPQETQYFGPGTRLLVL.

This chain uses TRBV4-2 with TRBJ1-6; 8 bases fit TRBD1. Trimming took 1 base from V and 7 from J; bases not matched to a gene: 6. Germline V CDR1 and CDR2: LGHNA, YNFKEQ. This CDR3 has 16 amino acids. CDR3 nucleotide sequence: TGTGCCAGCAGCCAAGGGACAGGGTTAGGCAATTCACCCCTCCACTTT. This gives the protein CASSQGTGLGNSPLHF.

The rearrangement links TRBV19 to TRBJ2-3, with 14 bases lining up with TRBD2. V was pared by 4 bases and J by 7 bases, with 7 bases of the junction left unmatched. The CDR3 has 16 residues. The germline V gene has CDR1 LNHDA and CDR2 SQIVND (reference sequence). This CDR3 reads CASSKGTSGGIYTQYF. Here the CDR3 DNA reads TGTGCCAGTAGTAAAGGGACTAGCGGGGGCATATATACGCAGTATTTT.

V usage is TRBV28 and J usage is TRBJ2-1, with 7 nucleotides matching TRBD1. The germline V gene has CDR1 MDHEN and CDR2 SYDVKM. J was trimmed by 11 bases and V by 5 bases; bases with no gene match: 6. The CDR3 sequence is 12 residues long. CDR3 bases: TGTGCCAGCAGTCTACGACAGGGCCAGCAGTTCTTC. Its protein product is CASSLRQGQQFF. Based on the CDR3 plus reference TRBV28 and TRBJ2-1, the full variable domain is DVKVTQSSRYLVKRTGEKVFLECVQDMDHENMFWYRQDPGLGLRLIYFSYDVKMKEKGDIPEGYSVSREKKERFSLILESASTNQTSMYLCASSLRQGQQFFGPGTRLTVL.

This clone occurred once. This chain connects TRBV5-1 to TRBJ2-1; D is perhaps TRBD2 (6 bases). Germline CDR1 is SGHRS and CDR2 is YFSETQ. V lost 3 bases and J 9 bases, leaving 7 bases between the germline ends. The CDR3 is 11 amino acids. DNA of the CDR3: TGCGCCAGCAGCTCGGAGGGTGAGCAGTTCTTC. Its protein is CASSSEGEQFF.